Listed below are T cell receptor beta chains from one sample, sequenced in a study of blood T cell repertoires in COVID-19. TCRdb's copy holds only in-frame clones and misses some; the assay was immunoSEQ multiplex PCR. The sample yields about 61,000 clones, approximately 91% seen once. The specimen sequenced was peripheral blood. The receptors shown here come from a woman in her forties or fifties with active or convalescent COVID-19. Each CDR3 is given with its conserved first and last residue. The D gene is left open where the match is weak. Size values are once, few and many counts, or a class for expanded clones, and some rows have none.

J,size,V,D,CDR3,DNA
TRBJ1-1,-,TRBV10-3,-,CAISGDAGGTEAFF,TGTGCCATCAGCGGGGACGCGGGGGGCACTGAAGCTTTCTTT
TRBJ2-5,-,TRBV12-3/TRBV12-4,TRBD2,CASSGTSWETQYF,TGTGCCAGCAGCGGGACTAGCTGGGAGACCCAGTACTTC
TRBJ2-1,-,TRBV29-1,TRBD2,CSVEALAGHNEQFF,TGCAGCGTTGAAGCGCTAGCGGGACACAATGAGCAGTTCTTC
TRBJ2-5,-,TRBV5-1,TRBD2,CASSLGGRGNQETQYF,TGCGCCAGCAGCTTGGGCGGGAGGGGAAATCAAGAGACCCAGTACTTC
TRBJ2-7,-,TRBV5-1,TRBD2,CASSLEASGIEQYF,TGCGCCAGCAGCTTGGAGGCTAGCGGGATCGAGCAGTACTTC
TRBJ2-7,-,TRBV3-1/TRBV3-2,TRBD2,CASSQEYGRNYEQYF,TGTGCCAGCAGCCAAGAGTACGGGAGGAACTACGAGCAGTACTTC
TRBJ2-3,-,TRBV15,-,CATSRDLAGSSPTQYF,TGTGCCACCAGCAGAGATTTGGCAGGAAGCTCTCCCACGCAGTATTTT
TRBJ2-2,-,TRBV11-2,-,CASSLNPGTGELFF,TGTGCCAGCAGCTTAAACCCAGGCACCGGGGAGCTGTTTTTT
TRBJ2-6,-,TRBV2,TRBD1,CASSEQGAGANVLTF,TGTGCCAGCAGTGAGCAGGGGGCTGGGGCCAACGTCCTGACTTTC
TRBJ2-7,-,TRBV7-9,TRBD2,CASSALLAAHYEQYF,TGTGCCAGCAGCGCCCTACTAGCGGCCCACTACGAGCAGTACTTC
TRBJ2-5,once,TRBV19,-,CASKGHQVQETQYF,TGTGCCAGTAAAGGTCATCAGGTCCAAGAGACCCAGTACTTC
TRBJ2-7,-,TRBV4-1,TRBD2,CASSQLHPTSGIFEQYF,TGCGCCAGCAGCCAACTACATCCGACTAGCGGGATTTTCGAGCAGTACTTC
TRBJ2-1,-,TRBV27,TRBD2,CASSLIAGIAGNEQFF,TGTGCCAGCAGTTTAATAGCGGGAATAGCGGGGAATGAGCAGTTCTTC
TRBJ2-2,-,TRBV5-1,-,CASTKPTQQGTGELFF,TGCGCCAGCACCAAGCCTACCCAACAGGGCACCGGGGAGCTGTTTTTT
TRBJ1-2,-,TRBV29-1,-,CSVGAGNYGYTF,TGCAGCGTTGGTGCAGGGAACTATGGCTACACCTTC
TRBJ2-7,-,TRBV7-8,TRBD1,CASSLGVGQGAHEQYF,TGTGCCAGCAGCTTAGGGGTGGGACAGGGGGCCCACGAGCAGTACTTC
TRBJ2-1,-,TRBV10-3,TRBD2,CAISDEREVREQFF,TGTGCCATCAGTGATGAGCGGGAGGTACGGGAGCAGTTCTTC
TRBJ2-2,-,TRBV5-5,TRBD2,CASSRTSGSAGELFF,TGTGCCAGCAGCCGGACTAGCGGGAGCGCCGGGGAGCTGTTTTTT
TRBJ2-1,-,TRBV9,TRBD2,CASSVSGREDNEQFF,TGTGCCAGCAGCGTTAGCGGGAGGGAAGACAATGAGCAGTTCTTC
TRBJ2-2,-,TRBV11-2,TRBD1,CASSWPRQGAGGELFF,TGTGCCAGCAGCTGGCCCAGACAGGGGGCCGGCGGGGAGCTGTTTTTT